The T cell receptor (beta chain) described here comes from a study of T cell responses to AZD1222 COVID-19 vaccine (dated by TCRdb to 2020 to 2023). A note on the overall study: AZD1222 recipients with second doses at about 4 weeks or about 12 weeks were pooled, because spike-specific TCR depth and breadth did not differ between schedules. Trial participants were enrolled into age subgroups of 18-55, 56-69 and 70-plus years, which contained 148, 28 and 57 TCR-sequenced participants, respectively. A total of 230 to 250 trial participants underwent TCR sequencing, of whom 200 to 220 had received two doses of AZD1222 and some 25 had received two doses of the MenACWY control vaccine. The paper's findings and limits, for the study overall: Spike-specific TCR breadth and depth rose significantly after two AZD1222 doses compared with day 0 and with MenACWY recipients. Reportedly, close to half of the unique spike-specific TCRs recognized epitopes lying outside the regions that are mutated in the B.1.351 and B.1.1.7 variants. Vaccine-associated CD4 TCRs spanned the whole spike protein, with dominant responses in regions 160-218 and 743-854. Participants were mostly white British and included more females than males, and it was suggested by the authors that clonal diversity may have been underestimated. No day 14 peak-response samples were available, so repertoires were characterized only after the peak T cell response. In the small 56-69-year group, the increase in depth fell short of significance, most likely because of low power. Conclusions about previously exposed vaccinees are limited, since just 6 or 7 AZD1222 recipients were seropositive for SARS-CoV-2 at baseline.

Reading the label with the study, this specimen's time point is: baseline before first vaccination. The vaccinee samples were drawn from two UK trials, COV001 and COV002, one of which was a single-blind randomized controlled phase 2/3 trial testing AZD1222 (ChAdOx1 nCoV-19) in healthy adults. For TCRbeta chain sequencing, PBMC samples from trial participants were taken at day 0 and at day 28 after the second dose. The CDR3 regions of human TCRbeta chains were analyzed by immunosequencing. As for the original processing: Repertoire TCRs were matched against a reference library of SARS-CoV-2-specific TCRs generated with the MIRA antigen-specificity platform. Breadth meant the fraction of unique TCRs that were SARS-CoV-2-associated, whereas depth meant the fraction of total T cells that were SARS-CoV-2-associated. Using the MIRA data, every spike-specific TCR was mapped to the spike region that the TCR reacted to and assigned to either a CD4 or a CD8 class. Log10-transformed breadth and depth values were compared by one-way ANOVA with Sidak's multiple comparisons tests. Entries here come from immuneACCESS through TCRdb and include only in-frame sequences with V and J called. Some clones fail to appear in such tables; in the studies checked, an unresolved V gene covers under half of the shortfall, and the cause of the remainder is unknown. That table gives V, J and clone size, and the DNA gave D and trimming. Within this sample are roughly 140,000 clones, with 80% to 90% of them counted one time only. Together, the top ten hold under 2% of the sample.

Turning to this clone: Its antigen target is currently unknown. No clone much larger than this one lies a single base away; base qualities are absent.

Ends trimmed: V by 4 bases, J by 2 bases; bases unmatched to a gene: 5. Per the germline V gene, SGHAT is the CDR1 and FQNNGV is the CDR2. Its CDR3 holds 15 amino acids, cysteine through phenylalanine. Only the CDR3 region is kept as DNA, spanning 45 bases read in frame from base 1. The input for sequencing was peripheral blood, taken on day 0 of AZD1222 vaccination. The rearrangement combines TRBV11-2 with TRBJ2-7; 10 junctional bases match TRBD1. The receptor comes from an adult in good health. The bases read TGTGCCAGCAGCTCTTCCGGGACAGGGGCCTACGAGCAGTACTTC. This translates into CASSSSGTGAYEQYF.